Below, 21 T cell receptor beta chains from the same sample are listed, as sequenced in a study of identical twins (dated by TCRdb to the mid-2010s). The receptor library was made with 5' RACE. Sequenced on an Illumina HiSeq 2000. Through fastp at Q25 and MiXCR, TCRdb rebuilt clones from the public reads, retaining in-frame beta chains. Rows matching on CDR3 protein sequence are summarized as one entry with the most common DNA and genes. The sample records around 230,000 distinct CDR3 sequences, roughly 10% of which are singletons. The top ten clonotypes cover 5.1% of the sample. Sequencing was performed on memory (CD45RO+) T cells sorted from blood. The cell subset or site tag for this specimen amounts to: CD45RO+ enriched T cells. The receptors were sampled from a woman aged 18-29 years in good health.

CDR3 protein: CAWSVGSGFEQYF. In nucleotides, the CDR3 is TGTGCCTGGAGTGTTGGTAGCGGGTTCGAGCAGTACTTC. V is TRBV30 and J is TRBJ2-7, with 7 bases identical to TRBD2. The V gene's germline CDR1 is GTSNPN and CDR2 SVGIG (reference sequence). CDR3 size: 13 residues. With 0 bases clipped from V and 6 bases from J, the junction kept 5 bases outside the gene matches. Full variable domain (remainder filled in from reference TRBV30 and TRBJ2-7): SQTIHQWPATLVQPVGSPLSLECTVEGTSNPNLYWYRQAAGRGLQLLFYSVGIGQISSEVPQNLSASRPQDRQFILSSKKLLLSDSGFYLCAWSVGSGFEQYFGPGTRLTVT.

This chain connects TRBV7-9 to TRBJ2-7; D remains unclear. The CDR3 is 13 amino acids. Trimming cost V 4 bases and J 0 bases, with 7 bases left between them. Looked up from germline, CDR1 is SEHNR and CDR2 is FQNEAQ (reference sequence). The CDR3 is CASSYEVSYEQYF. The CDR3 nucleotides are TGTGCCAGCAGCTACGAGGTCTCCTACGAGCAGTACTTC.

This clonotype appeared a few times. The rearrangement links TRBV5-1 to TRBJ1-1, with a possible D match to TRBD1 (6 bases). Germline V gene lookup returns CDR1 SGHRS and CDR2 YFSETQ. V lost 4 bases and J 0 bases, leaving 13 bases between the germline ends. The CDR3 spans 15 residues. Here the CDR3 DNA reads TGCGCCAGCAGCATCGCCGGACAGCTGAACACTGAAGCTTTCTTT. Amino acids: CASSIAGQLNTEAFF.

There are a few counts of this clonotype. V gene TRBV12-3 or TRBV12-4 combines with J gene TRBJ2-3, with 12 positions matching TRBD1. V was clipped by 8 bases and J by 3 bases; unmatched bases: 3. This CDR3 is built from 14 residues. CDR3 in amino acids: CASGDRGRTDTQYF. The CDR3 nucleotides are TGTGCCAGCGGGGACAGGGGGCGAACAGATACGCAGTATTTT.

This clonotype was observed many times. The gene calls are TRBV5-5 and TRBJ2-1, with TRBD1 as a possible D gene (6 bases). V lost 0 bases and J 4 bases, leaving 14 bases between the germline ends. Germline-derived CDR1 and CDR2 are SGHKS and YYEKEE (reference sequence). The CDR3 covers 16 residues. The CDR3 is CASSLGGQMIYNEQFF. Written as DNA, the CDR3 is TGTGCCAGCAGCTTGGGAGGACAGATGATTTACAATGAGCAGTTCTTC. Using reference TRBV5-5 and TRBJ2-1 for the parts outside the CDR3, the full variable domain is DAGVTQSPTHLIKTRGQQVTLRCSPISGHKSVSWYQQVLGQGPQFIFQYYEKEERGRGNFPDRFSARQFPNYSSELNVNALLLGDSALYLCASSLGGQMIYNEQFFGPGTRLTVL.

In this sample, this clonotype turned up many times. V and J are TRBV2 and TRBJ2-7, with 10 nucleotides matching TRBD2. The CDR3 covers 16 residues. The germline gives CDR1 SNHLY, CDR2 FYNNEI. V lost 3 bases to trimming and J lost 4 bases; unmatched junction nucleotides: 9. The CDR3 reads CASSEGSGRSFYEQYF. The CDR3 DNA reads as TGTGCCAGCAGTGAGGGTAGCGGGAGGTCTTTTTACGAGCAGTACTTC.

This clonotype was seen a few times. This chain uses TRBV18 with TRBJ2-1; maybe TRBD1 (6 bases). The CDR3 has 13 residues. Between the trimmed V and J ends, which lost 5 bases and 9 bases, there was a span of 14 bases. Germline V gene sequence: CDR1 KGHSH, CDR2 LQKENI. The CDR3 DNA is TGTGCCAGCTCAATGGATGGGGGCGGTGAGCAGTTCTTC. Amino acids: CASSMDGGGEQFF.

CDR3 amino acids: CASSLRGPTQEYEQYF. CDR3 coding DNA: TGCGCCAGCAGTCTGAGGGGACCAACTCAGGAATACGAGCAGTACTTC. The rearrangement joins TRBV5-1 to TRBJ2-7; D is tentatively TRBD1 or TRBD2 (5 bases each). This CDR3 region has 16 residues. CDR1 SGHRS and CDR2 YFSETQ come from the germline V gene. V was pared by 5 bases and J by 4 bases, with 22 bases between.

As DNA, the CDR3 is TGTGCCAGCAACCCAGTACTGAGCGGGAGCTCCTACGAGCAGTACTTC. Translated, it gives CASNPVLSGSSYEQYF. The rearrangement links TRBV5-5 to TRBJ2-7; 8 nucleotides line up with TRBD2. J was trimmed by 0 bases and V by 6 bases; bases with no gene match: 11. This CDR3 region has 16 residues. Germline V gene data show CDR1 as SGHKS and CDR2 as YYEKEE (reference sequence).

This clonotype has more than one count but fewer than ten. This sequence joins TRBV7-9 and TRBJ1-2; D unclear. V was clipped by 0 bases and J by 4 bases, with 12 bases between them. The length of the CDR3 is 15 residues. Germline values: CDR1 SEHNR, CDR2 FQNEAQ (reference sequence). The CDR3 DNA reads TGTGCCAGCAGCTTAGCCGCGGCTGGCGGCTATGGCTACACCTTC. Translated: CASSLAAAGGYGYTF.

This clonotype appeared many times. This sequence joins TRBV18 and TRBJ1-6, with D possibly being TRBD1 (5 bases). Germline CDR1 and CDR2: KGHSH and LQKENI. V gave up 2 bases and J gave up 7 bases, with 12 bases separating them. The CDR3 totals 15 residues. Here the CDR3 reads CASSPSGVINSPLHF. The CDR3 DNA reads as TGTGCCAGCTCACCATCGGGGGTCATAAATTCACCCCTCCACTTT.

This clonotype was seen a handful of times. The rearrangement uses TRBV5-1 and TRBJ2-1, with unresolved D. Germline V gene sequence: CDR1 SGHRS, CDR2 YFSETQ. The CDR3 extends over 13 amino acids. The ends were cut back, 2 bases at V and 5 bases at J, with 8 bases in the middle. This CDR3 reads CASSFADDNEQFF. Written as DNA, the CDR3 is TGCGCCAGCAGCTTCGCGGATGACAATGAGCAGTTCTTC. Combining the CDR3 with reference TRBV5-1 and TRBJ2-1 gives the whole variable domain KAGVTQTPRYLIKTRGQQVTLSCSPISGHRSVSWYQQTPGQGLQFLFEYFSETQRNKGNFPGRFSGRQFSNSRSEMNVSTLELGDSALYLCASSFADDNEQFFGPGTRLTVL.

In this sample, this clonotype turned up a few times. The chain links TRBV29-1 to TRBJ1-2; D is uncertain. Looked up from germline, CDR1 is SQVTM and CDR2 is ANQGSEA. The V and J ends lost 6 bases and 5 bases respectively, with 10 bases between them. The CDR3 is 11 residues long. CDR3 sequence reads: CSVQHPYGYTF. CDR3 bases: TGCAGCGTCCAGCATCCATATGGCTACACCTTC.

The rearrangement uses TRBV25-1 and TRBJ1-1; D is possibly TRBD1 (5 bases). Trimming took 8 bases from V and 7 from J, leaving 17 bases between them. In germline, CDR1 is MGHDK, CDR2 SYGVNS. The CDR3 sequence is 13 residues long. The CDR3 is CASRTPGINEAFF. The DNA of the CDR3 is TGTGCCAGCCGGACCCCAGGGATTAATGAAGCTTTCTTT.

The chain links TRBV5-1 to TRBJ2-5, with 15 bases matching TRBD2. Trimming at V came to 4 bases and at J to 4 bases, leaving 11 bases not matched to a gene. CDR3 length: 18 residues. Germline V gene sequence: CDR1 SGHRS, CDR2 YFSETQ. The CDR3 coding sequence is TGCGCCAGCAGCCAAACGGGACTAGCGGGAGGAGGATCAGAGACCCAGTACTTC. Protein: CASSQTGLAGGGSETQYF.

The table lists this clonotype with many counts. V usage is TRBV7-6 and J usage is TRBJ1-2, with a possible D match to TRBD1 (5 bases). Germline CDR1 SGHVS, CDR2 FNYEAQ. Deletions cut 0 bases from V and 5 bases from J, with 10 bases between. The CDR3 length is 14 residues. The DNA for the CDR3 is TGTGCCAGCAGCTTAGCGCTGGGGCAGTATGGCTACACCTTC. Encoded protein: CASSLALGQYGYTF.

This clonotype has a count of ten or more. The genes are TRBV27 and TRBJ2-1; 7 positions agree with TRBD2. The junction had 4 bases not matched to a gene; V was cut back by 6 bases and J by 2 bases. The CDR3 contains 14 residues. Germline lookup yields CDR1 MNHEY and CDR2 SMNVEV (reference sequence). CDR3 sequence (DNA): TGTGCCAGCAGAATTAGCGGGCCCTACAATGAGCAGTTCTTC. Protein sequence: CASRISGPYNEQFF.

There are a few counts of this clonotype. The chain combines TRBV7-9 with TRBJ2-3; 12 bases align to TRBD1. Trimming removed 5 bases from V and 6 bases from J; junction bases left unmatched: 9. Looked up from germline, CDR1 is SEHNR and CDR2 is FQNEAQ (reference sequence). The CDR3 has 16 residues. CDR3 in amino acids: CASSQPGQGAIDTQYF. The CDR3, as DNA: TGTGCCAGCAGCCAGCCGGGACAGGGGGCAATTGATACGCAGTATTTT.

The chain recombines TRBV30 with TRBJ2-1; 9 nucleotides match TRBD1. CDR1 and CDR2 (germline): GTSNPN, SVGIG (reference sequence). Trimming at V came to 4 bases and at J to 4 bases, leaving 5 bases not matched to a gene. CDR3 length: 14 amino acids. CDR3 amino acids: CAWNPGQGYNEQFF. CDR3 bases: TGTGCCTGGAACCCGGGACAGGGATACAATGAGCAGTTCTTC. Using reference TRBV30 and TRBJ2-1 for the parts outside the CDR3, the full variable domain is SQTIHQWPATLVQPVGSPLSLECTVEGTSNPNLYWYRQAAGRGLQLLFYSVGIGQISSEVPQNLSASRPQDRQFILSSKKLLLSDSGFYLCAWNPGQGYNEQFFGPGTRLTVL.

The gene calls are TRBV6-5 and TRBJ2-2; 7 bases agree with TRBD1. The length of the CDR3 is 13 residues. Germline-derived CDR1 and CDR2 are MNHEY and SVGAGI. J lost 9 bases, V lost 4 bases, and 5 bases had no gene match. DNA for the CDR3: TGTGCCAGCAGTTCCCAGACAGGGTGGGAGCTGTTTTTT. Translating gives CASSSQTGWELFF.

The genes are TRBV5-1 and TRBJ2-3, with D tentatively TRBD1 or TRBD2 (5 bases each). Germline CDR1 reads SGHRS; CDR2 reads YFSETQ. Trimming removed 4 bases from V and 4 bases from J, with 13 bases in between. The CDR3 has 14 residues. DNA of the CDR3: TGCGCCAGCAGCACGGGGCCCAGCCCAGATACGCAGTATTTT. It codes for CASSTGPSPDTQYF. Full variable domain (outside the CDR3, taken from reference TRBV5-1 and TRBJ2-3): KAGVTQTPRYLIKTRGQQVTLSCSPISGHRSVSWYQQTPGQGLQFLFEYFSETQRNKGNFPGRFSGRQFSNSRSEMNVSTLELGDSALYLCASSTGPSPDTQYFGPGTRLTVL.